The source of this T cell receptor beta chain is a study of cytomegalovirus exposure and HLA in healthy donors. Findings and limits, study-wide: What was likely a sequencing artifact was a cluster of highly shared sequence variants.

For this clone: As yet, its antigen is unknown.

Germline values: CDR1 SGDLS, CDR2 YYNGEE. V gave up 4 bases and J gave up 8 bases, with 18 bases separating them. This CDR3 comprises 15 residues. The study ran its PCR with 60 Vbeta and 13 Jbeta primers. Some clones are missing from TCRdb's copy, which holds only in-frame ones; the method was immunoSEQ multiplex PCR. There are some 200,000 clones in the sample; 9.5% to 15% occur only once, and approximately 8.3% lies in the top ten. V is TRBV9 and J is TRBJ1-4; no clear D gene. Sequenced material: PBMCs. The sequence was collected from a man in his fifties in good health and CMV-seropositive. The CDR3, as DNA: TGTGCCAGCAGCCGTGGGGTGGGAGGGCAAGAAAAACTGTTTTTT. This codes for CASSRGVGGQEKLFF. The complete variable domain, with remaining parts taken from reference TRBV9 and TRBJ1-4, reads DSGVTQTPKHLITATGQRVTLRCSPRSGDLSVYWYQQSLDQGLQFLIQYYNGEERAKGNILERFSAQQFPDLHSELNLSSLELGDSALYFCASSRGVGGQEKLFFGSGTQLSVL.